This paragraph covers one T cell receptor beta chain sequence. This sample was taken from a study of shared clonotypes between healthy human individuals. The assay was immunoSEQ multiplex PCR, and TCRdb's table has in-frame clones only and misses some. Altogether 2,100,000 or so clones are present, 95% being singletons, with the ten largest covering around 0.13%. The V end was cut by 5 bases, the J end by 7 bases, with 18 bases between. This CDR3 contains 16 residues. Germline CDR1 reads LNHDA; CDR2 reads SQIVND (reference sequence). The origin of this receptor is a man aged 18 to 29 in good health. V is TRBV19 and J is TRBJ1-6; D gene uncertain. The sequenced sample was naive CD4+ T cells sorted from blood. Subset here: CD45RA+ positively selected. Here the CDR3 reads CASSPLQEAANSPLHF. The CDR3 DNA reads as TGTGCCAGTAGTCCCCTGCAGGAGGCCGCGAATTCACCCCTCCACTTT.